The TCR beta chain described here comes from a study of cytomegalovirus exposure and HLA in healthy donors. For the study at large: The 95 to 150 validation repertoires, a later analysis reported, used the same platform as the approximately 630 first-cohort repertoires.

Germline V gives CDR1 GTSNPN, CDR2 SVGIG (reference sequence). The CDR3 length is 13 residues. V was trimmed by 3 bases and J by 7 bases, leaving 15 bases between them. TCRdb keeps only in-frame clones here, not all; method: immunoSEQ multiplex PCR. The sample holds 150,000 to 200,000 clones, approximately 82% seen once. The sequenced sample consisted of PBMCs. This TCR was recovered from a woman aged 25 to 39 in good health and CMV-seropositive. The chain has TRBV30 and TRBJ1-1; D uncertain. This CDR3 is CAWRDLSTSEAFF. DNA of the CDR3: TGTGCCTGGAGGGACCTGTCCACTAGTGAAGCTTTCTTT.